The 19 T cell receptor beta chains below were found in one sample sequenced in a study of shared clonotypes between healthy human individuals. TCRdb's table, derived via immunoSEQ multiplex PCR, lists solely in-frame clones and lacks some. Altogether 2,500,000 or so clones are present, roughly 93% being singletons, with the ten largest covering about 0.34%. The sample was naive CD4+ T cells from PBMCs. The subset: CD45RA+ positively selected. The receptors stem from a man between 18 and 29 years old in good health. Some clones in this sample may be carry-over from other donors' samples.

In its sample, this clone was seen a few times. As DNA, the CDR3 is TGTGCCAGCAGTGACCCAAGAGGGGGCAATCAGCCCCAGCATTTT. The encoded protein is CASSDPRGGNQPQHF. The chain joins TRBV2 to TRBJ1-5; perhaps TRBD1 as D (5 bases). Trimming took off 3 bases at V and 2 bases at J, with 11 bases between the two ends. Per germline, CDR1 SNHLY and CDR2 FYNNEI. The CDR3 runs 15 residues.

This clone was seen a single time. V is TRBV2 and J is TRBJ2-7; D ambiguous. Looked up from germline, CDR1 is SNHLY and CDR2 is FYNNEI. The V end was cut by 2 bases, the J end by 6 bases, with 8 bases between. The CDR3 is 12 amino acids. CDR3 region: CASSEQFSEQYF. The CDR3 region has the DNA TGTGCCAGCAGTGAACAGTTCTCCGAGCAGTACTTC.

The rearrangement uses TRBV6-6 and TRBJ1-1; D is unresolved. CDR1 MNHNY and CDR2 SVGAGI come from the germline V gene (reference sequence). This CDR3 is built from 11 residues. The V gene lost 8 bases and the J gene lost 1 base, with 5 bases spanning the gap. The CDR3 DNA sequence: TGTGCCAGCCGGTGGAACACTGAAGCTTTCTTT. Protein: CASRWNTEAFF.

The chain couples TRBV5-6 to TRBJ2-7; unclear D gene. Germline CDR1 and CDR2: SGHDT and YYEEEE. The CDR3 is 15 residues long. With 4 bases removed from V and 0 bases from J, the gap between germline ends came to 14 bases. The CDR3 DNA reads TGTGCCAGCAGCCCCGCCGGCAGAGTCTCCTACGAGCAGTACTTC. Translation gives CASSPAGRVSYEQYF.

The genes are TRBV19 and TRBJ1-4; a weak D match, TRBD1 (5 bases). Germline V gene data show CDR1 as LNHDA and CDR2 as SQIVND (reference sequence). V shed 6 bases and J shed 0 bases, with 11 bases lying between them. The CDR3 has 15 residues. In DNA, the CDR3 is TGTGCCAGTAGCGGGACGGAAGCAACTAATGAAAAACTGTTTTTT. Residues: CASSGTEATNEKLFF.

The genes are TRBV20-1 and TRBJ2-3; D remains unclear. Trimming left V 6 bases short and J 8 bases short, with 9 bases between. This CDR3 spans 10 amino acids. Germline V gene data show CDR1 as DFQATT and CDR2 as SNEGSKA (reference sequence). CDR3 amino acids: CSASRATQYF. The CDR3 bases are TGCAGTGCCTCCCGGGCTACGCAGTATTTT.

This clone was recorded once. The CDR3 sequence: CASSLAGPSSSYNEQFF. CDR3 DNA: TGTGCCAGCAGTTTAGCGGGGCCATCGAGCTCCTACAATGAGCAGTTCTTC. The gene calls are TRBV28 and TRBJ2-1; D perhaps matches TRBD2 (6 bases). The CDR3 extends over 17 amino acids. V lost 2 bases and J lost 0, with 14 bases in between. CDR1 MDHEN and CDR2 SYDVKM come from the germline V gene.

This chain links TRBV19 with TRBJ1-5; 7 nucleotides line up with TRBD1. This CDR3 has 16 residues. V gave up 5 bases and J gave up 0 bases; unmatched junction bases: 7. The germline V gene has CDR1 LNHDA and CDR2 SQIVND (reference sequence). The CDR3 bases are TGTGCCAGTAGTGAGACAGGGATTTATAGCAATCAGCCCCAGCATTTT. It is translated as CASSETGIYSNQPQHF. Filled out from reference TRBV19 and TRBJ1-5, the complete variable domain reads DGGITQSPKYLFRKEGQNVTLSCEQNLNHDAMYWYRQDPGQGLRLIYYSQIVNDFQKGDIAEGYSVSREKKESFPLTVTSAQKNPTAFYLCASSETGIYSNQPQHFGDGTRLSIL.

The V gene is TRBV28, the J gene TRBJ2-1; unclear D gene. V was pared by 6 bases and J by 8 bases, with 8 bases between. The V gene's germline CDR1 is MDHEN and CDR2 SYDVKM. There are 11 residues in the CDR3. CDR3 nucleotides: TGTGCCAGCAGCCCCGGCTATGAGCAGTTCTTC. This sequence encodes CASSPGYEQFF.

The chain employs TRBV2 and TRBJ1-4; 7 bases line up with TRBD1. CDR1 and CDR2 from the germline V gene are SNHLY and FYNNEI. The CDR3 consists of 12 residues. V lost 6 bases and J lost 7; bases outside the gene matches: 2. CDR3 DNA: TGTGCCAGCAGGGGGGACAGTGAAAAACTGTTTTTT. Its protein product is CASRGDSEKLFF.

Comment on this clone: This sample includes further DNA sequences coding for the same CDR3. The V and J genes are TRBV7-3 and TRBJ2-1; the match to TRBD1 covers 7 bases. Germline CDR1 SGHTA, CDR2 FQGTGA. The J segment lost 2 bases and the V segment lost 6 bases, leaving 7 bases of the junction unmatched. This CDR3 region has 15 residues. This CDR3 reads CASSPNRGTYNEQFF. In DNA form, the CDR3 reads TGTGCCAGCAGTCCCAACAGGGGAACCTACAATGAGCAGTTCTTC.

The J gene is TRBJ1-5, the V gene TRBV5-8, with TRBD1 identical over 8 bases. The trim removed 1 base at V and 5 bases at J, leaving 5 bases unmatched. Looked up from germline, CDR1 is SGHTS and CDR2 is YDEGEE. CDR3 length: 15 amino acids. DNA of the CDR3: TGTGCCAGCAGCTTGCGTGGCAGGGGGCATCAGCCCCAGCATTTT. Translation: CASSLRGRGHQPQHF.

A note on this clone: Distinct nucleotide sequences in the sample also encode this CDR3. V gene TRBV5-1 combines with J gene TRBJ2-1, with D unclear. Trimming stripped 1 base from V and 1 base from J, with 12 bases between. There are 16 residues in the CDR3. The germline gives CDR1 SGHRS, CDR2 YFSETQ. Here the CDR3 DNA reads TGCGCCAGCAGCTTGTCATCCGGCAAGTCCTACAATGAGCAGTTCTTC. The encoded protein is CASSLSSGKSYNEQFF.

This rearrangement joins TRBV9 to TRBJ1-2; no clear D gene. Trimming removed 4 bases from V and 8 bases from J, with 12 bases in between. This CDR3 has 12 amino acids. Germline V gene lookup returns CDR1 SGDLS and CDR2 YYNGEE. The CDR3 loop is CASSPNVGGYTF. In DNA, the CDR3 is TGTGCCAGCAGCCCTAATGTCGGAGGCTACACCTTC. Combining the CDR3 with reference TRBV9 and TRBJ1-2 gives the whole variable domain DSGVTQTPKHLITATGQRVTLRCSPRSGDLSVYWYQQSLDQGLQFLIQYYNGEERAKGNILERFSAQQFPDLHSELNLSSLELGDSALYFCASSPNVGGYTFGSGTRLTVV.

The genes are TRBV18 and TRBJ1-1, with no clear D. The CDR3 extends over 15 amino acids. Germline lookup yields CDR1 KGHSH and CDR2 LQKENI. V lost 6 bases to trimming and J lost 3 bases, with 17 bases between them. In nucleotides, the CDR3 is TGTGCCAGCTCTACGTCCCGGGTTGTCGACACTGAAGCTTTCTTT. Its protein is CASSTSRVVDTEAFF.

The chain couples TRBV5-1 to TRBJ2-1; the match to TRBD2 covers 12 bases. The length of the CDR3 is 17 residues. The V segment lost 0 bases and the J segment 5 bases; nucleotides outside the gene matches: 6. In germline, CDR1 is SGHRS, CDR2 YFSETQ. Written as DNA, the CDR3 is TGCGCCAGCAGCTTGGTTCCGACTAGCGGGGGACACAATGAGCAGTTCTTC. As protein: CASSLVPTSGGHNEQFF.

To note about this clone: In the same sample, other DNA sequences code for this CDR3. V is TRBV28 and J is TRBJ1-6, with 7 nucleotides matching TRBD1. This CDR3 is 14 amino acids long. Looked up from germline, CDR1 is MDHEN and CDR2 is SYDVKM. V lost 6 bases to trimming and J lost 7 bases; unmatched junction nucleotides: 6. CDR3 in DNA: TGTGCCAGCAGGACCGGGACAGTCAATTCACCCCTCCACTTT. As protein: CASRTGTVNSPLHF.

The chain has TRBV9 and TRBJ1-3; D ambiguous. Germline-derived CDR1 and CDR2 are SGDLS and YYNGEE. Trimming took off 0 bases at V and 0 bases at J, with 7 bases between the two ends. CDR3 size: 15 residues. CDR3 loop: CASSVVGNSGNTIYF. The CDR3, as DNA: TGTGCCAGCAGCGTAGTCGGCAACTCTGGAAACACCATATATTTT.

The chain couples TRBV7-9 to TRBJ2-7; D possibly uses TRBD1 or TRBD2 (5 bases each). Germline V gene lookup returns CDR1 SEHNR and CDR2 FQNEAQ (reference sequence). The CDR3 sequence is 17 residues long. Trimming stripped 2 bases from V and 2 bases from J, with 19 bases between. In DNA, the CDR3 is TGTGCCAGCAGCTTAAGAGGGGTCCTTTCGAGCGCCTACGAGCAGTACTTC. Translating gives CASSLRGVLSSAYEQYF.